This entry describes one TCR beta chain. Its target is not known. The data originate from a study of cytomegalovirus exposure and HLA in healthy donors. V was pared by 6 bases and J by 1 base, with 15 bases between. CDR1 and CDR2 from the germline V gene are SQVTM and ANQGSEA. This CDR3 is 14 amino acids long. Both 60 Vbeta primers and 13 Jbeta primers went into the PCR. The data were produced by immunoSEQ multiplex PCR, yet TCRdb's version contains in-frame clones alone and is incomplete. The table includes roughly 120,000 clones, about 72% detected once. General study results and limits: Researchers reported in a later analysis that common viral pathogens appeared linked to several top clusters. In a later analysis, V- and J-gene trimming of beta chains associated with a DCLRE1C missense variant, replicated independently.

This clonotype was obtained from a man aged 50 or older in good health and CMV-seropositive. Source material: PBMCs. The genes are TRBV29-1 and TRBJ1-1, with a tentative D call TRBD1 (5 bases). CDR3 sequence (DNA): TGCAGCGTGAGGTACAGGCTACAGAACACTGAAGCTTTCTTT. Its translation is CSVRYRLQNTEAFF.